Sequencing of this T cell receptor (beta chain) was carried out in a study of human T cells and chemical hapten exposure. TCRdb processed the RACE reads anew with MiXCR; each CDR3 protein has one entry. The sample holds 250,000 or so distinct CDR3 sequences, 8.6% seen once. This clonotype was observed a handful of times. Its specificity is not known. Trimming took 5 bases from V and 1 from J; bases not matched to a gene: 4. Germline-derived CDR1 and CDR2 are MNHEY and SVGAGI. CDR3 length: 16 residues. Study-level findings and limits: In comparison with controls, expanded TCRs gave rise to a significantly larger number of large CDR3 similarity clusters.

The time point denotes: pre-sensitization, week 0. Treatment meaning: therapeutic diphenylcyclopropenone sensitization with weekly scalp DPC. The chain employs TRBV6-5 and TRBJ1-5; TRBD1 aligns across 11 bases. Source: whole blood, taken in connection with sensitization to the hapten diphenylcyclopropenone (DPC). The TCR was taken from a woman between 40 and 50 years old with alopecia areata. Some clones in this sample may be carry-over from other donors' samples. CDR3 DNA sequence: TGTGCCAGCAGTCCCGGGACAGGGGGGAGCAATCAGCCCCAGCATTTT. Translated, it gives CASSPGTGGSNQPQHF.